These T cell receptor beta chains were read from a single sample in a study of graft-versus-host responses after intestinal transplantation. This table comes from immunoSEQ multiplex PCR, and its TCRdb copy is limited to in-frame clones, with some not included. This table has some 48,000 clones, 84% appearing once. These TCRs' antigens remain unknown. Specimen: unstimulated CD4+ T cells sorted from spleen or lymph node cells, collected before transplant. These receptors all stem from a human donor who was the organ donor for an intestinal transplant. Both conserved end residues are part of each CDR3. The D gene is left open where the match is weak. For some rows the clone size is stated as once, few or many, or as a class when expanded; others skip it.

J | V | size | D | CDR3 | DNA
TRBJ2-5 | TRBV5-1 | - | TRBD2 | CASSLGGGAEETQYF | TGCGCCAGCAGCTTGGGCGGGGGGGCCGAAGAGACCCAGTACTTC
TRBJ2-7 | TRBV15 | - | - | CATSRGTFSYEQYF | TGTGCCACCAGCAGAGGGACTTTCTCCTACGAGCAGTACTTC
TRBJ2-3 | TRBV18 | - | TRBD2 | CASSLGAGGTTDTQYF | TGTGCCAGCTCACTCGGGGCGGGAGGAACCACAGATACGCAGTATTTT
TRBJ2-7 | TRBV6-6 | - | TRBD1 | CASSYTGGNYEQYF | TGTGCCAGCAGTTACACAGGGGGAAACTACGAGCAGTACTTC
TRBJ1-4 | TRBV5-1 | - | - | CASSLGGSYEKLFF | TGCGCCAGCAGCTTGGGCGGCAGCTATGAAAAACTGTTTTTT
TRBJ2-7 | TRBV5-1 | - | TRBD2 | CASSLVGGLAIYEQYF | TGCGCCAGCAGCTTGGTGGGAGGACTAGCTATCTACGAGCAGTACTTC
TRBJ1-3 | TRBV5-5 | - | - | CASSHFGGPGAHGNTIYF | TGTGCCAGCAGCCACTTTGGGGGACCCGGGGCCCATGGAAACACCATATATTTT
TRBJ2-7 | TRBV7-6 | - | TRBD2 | CASASGGNYEQYF | TGTGCCTCAGCAAGCGGGGGGAACTACGAGCAGTACTTC
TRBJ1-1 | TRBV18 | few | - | CASSQDQLNTEAFF | TGTGCCAGCTCACAAGACCAGCTGAACACTGAAGCTTTCTTT
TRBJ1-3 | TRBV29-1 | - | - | CSVEARGSGNTIYF | TGCAGCGTTGAAGCGCGAGGCTCTGGAAACACCATATATTTT
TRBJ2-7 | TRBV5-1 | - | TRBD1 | CASSAPGTGGYEQYF | TGCGCCAGCAGCGCACCCGGGACAGGGGGCTACGAGCAGTACTTC
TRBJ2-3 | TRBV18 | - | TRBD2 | CASSRPGLAGLRTDTQYF | TGTGCCAGCTCACGACCGGGACTAGCGGGGTTAAGGACAGATACGCAGTATTTT
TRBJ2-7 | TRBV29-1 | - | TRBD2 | CSVGMAGLAGGPSEQYF | TGCAGCGTTGGGATGGCGGGACTAGCGGGAGGGCCATCCGAGCAGTACTTC
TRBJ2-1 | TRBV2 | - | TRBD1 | CADRGDSSYNEQFF | TGTGCCGACAGGGGCGATAGCTCCTACAATGAGCAGTTCTTC
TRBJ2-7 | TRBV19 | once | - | CASSIVQGPTYEQYF | TGTGCCAGTAGTATAGTTCAGGGGCCAACCTACGAGCAGTACTTC
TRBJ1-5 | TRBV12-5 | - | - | CASGLPHIEGGNQPQHF | TGTGCTAGTGGTTTGCCCCACATCGAGGGGGGAAATCAGCCCCAGCATTTT
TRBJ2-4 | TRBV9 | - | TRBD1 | CASRGQLAKNIQYF | TGTGCCAGCAGGGGACAGCTAGCCAAAAACATTCAGTACTTC
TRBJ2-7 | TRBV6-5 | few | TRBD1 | CATSTGTGAYEQYF | TGTGCCACCTCTACTGGGACAGGGGCCTACGAGCAGTACTTC
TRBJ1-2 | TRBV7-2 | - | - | CASSAGQLGGGYTF | TGTGCCAGCAGCGCAGGACAGCTAGGCGGTGGCTACACCTTC
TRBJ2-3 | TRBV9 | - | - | CASSPSWGSRTDTQYF | TGTGCCAGCAGCCCCTCTTGGGGCTCTCGCACAGATACGCAGTATTTT
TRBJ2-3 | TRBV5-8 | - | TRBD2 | CASSLAGGRIDTQYF | TGTGCCAGCAGCTTGGCTGGCGGGAGGATAGATACGCAGTATTTT
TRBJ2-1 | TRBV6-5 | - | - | CASSYSLTGYYNEQFF | TGTGCCAGCAGTTACTCCCTAACAGGGTACTACAATGAGCAGTTCTTC
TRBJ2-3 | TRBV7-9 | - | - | CASSTWGNFGADTQYF | TGTGCCAGCAGCACTTGGGGGAACTTTGGGGCAGATACGCAGTATTTT
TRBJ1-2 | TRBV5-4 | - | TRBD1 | CASSPGQVYGYTF | TGTGCCAGCAGCCCCGGACAGGTCTATGGCTACACCTTC
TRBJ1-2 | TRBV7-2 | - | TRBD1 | CASSLADRDYGYTF | TGTGCCAGCAGCTTAGCGGACAGGGATTATGGCTACACCTTC
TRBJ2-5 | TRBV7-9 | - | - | CASSLRPRETQYF | TGTGCCAGCAGCTTAAGGCCCCGAGAGACCCAGTACTTC
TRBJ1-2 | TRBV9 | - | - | CASSVGSGSYGYTF | TGTGCCAGCAGCGTAGGGTCAGGAAGCTATGGCTACACCTTC
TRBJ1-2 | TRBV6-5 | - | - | CASGPVGVALYGYTF | TGTGCCAGCGGGCCGGTAGGGGTGGCCCTATATGGCTACACCTTC
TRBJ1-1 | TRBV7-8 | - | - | CASSLQANTEAFF | TGTGCCAGCAGCTTACAGGCGAACACTGAAGCTTTCTTT
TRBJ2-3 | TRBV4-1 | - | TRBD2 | CASSHFWRGGTDTQYF | TGCGCCAGCAGCCACTTTTGGCGGGGGGGAACAGATACGCAGTATTTT
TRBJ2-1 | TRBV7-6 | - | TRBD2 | CASSLEASGGLYEQFF | TGTGCCAGCAGCTTAGAGGCTAGCGGGGGTCTGTATGAGCAGTTCTTC
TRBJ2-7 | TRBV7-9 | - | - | CASSLGIDANEQYF | TGTGCCAGCAGCTTAGGAATTGACGCGAACGAGCAGTACTTC
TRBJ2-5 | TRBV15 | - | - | CATSRGGPIQETQYF | TGTGCCACCAGCAGAGGCGGGCCCATACAAGAGACCCAGTACTTC
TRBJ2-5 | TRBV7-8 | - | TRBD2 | CAGRVLSMGQETQYF | TGTGCCGGGAGGGTCCTGAGTATGGGCCAAGAGACCCAGTACTTC
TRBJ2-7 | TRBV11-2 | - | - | CATAGSSYEQYF | TGTGCCACCGCGGGTTCATCCTACGAGCAGTACTTC
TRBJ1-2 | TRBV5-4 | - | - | CASSPGTPSGYTF | TGTGCCAGCAGCCCAGGGACACCCAGTGGCTACACCTTC
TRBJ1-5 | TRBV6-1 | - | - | CASSQGGISNQPQHF | TGTGCCAGCAGCCAAGGGGGTATAAGCAATCAGCCCCAGCATTTT
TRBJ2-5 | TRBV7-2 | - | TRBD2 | CASSLGSLAGVLETQYF | TGTGCCAGCAGCTTAGGATCACTAGCGGGCGTCCTCGAGACCCAGTACTTC
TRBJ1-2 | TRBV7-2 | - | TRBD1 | CASSLAGGGYTF | TGTGCCAGCAGCTTAGCAGGGGGCGGCTACACCTTC
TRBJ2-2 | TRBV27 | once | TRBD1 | CASRTTGGLNTGELFF | TGTGCCAGCAGGACGACAGGGGGCCTGAACACCGGGGAGCTGTTTTTT
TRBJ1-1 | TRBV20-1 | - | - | CSAPPEAFF | TGCAGTGCTCCTCCTGAAGCTTTCTTT
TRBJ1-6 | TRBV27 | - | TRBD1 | CASSYSGQGVSPLHF | TGTGCCAGCAGTTATTCGGGACAGGGGGTTTCACCCCTCCACTTT
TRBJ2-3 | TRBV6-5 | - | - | CASSYVRAYTDTQYF | TGTGCCAGCAGTTACGTCAGGGCTTACACAGATACGCAGTATTTT
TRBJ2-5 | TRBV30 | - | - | CAWSPRTETQYF | TGTGCCTGGAGTCCCCGGACGGAGACCCAGTACTTC
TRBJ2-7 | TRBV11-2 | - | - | CASSLVTLREQYF | TGTGCCAGCAGCTTAGTAACCCTCCGCGAGCAGTACTTC
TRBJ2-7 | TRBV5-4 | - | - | CASSLDPISYEQYF | TGTGCCAGCAGCTTGGACCCCATCTCCTACGAGCAGTACTTC
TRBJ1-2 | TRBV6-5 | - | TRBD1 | CASSYPGTDGYTF | TGTGCCAGCAGTTACCCCGGGACAGATGGCTACACCTTC
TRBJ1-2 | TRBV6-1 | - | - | CASSEDRGYGYTF | TGTGCCAGCAGTGAAGACAGAGGATATGGCTACACCTTC
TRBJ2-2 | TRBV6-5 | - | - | CASSYGPGANTGELFF | TGTGCCAGCAGTTACGGACCAGGGGCGAACACCGGGGAGCTGTTTTTT
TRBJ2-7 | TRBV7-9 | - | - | CASSLPATYEQYF | TGTGCCAGCAGCTTACCGGCCACCTACGAGCAGTACTTC
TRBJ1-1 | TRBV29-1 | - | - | CSGDMGGVNTEAFF | TGCAGCGGTGACATGGGGGGGGTGAACACTGAAGCTTTCTTT
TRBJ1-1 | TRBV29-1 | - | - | CSVRVPEKNTEAFF | TGCAGCGTTCGCGTACCGGAGAAGAACACTGAAGCTTTCTTT
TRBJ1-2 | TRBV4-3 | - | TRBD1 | CASSQDGAGGYGYTF | TGCGCCAGCAGCCAAGATGGGGCAGGGGGGTATGGCTACACCTTC
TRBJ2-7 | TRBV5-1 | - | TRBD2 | CASSRDRTIGLAGGGYEQYF | TGCGCCAGCAGCAGGGACAGAACGATAGGGCTAGCGGGAGGCGGCTACGAGCAGTACTTC
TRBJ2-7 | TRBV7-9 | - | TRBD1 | CASSRQGYEQYF | TGTGCCAGCAGCCGACAGGGGTACGAGCAGTACTTC
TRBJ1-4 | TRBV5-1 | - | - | CASSPGGPGAEGLFF | TGCGCCAGCAGCCCTGGTGGGCCAGGGGCTGAGGGACTGTTTTTT
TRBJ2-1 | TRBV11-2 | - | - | CASSPLLVLRSYNEQFF | TGTGCCAGCAGCCCCTTACTAGTCCTGAGGTCCTACAATGAGCAGTTCTTC
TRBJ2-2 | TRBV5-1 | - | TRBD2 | CASSLAGGPGELFF | TGCGCCAGCAGCTTGGCGGGGGGGCCCGGGGAGCTGTTTTTT
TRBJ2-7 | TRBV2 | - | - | CASSEVLTGRSYEQYF | TGTGCCAGCAGTGAAGTGTTGACAGGCCGTTCCTACGAGCAGTACTTC
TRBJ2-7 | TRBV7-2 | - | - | CASSLVLLAYEQYF | TGTGCCAGCAGCTTAGTCCTACTAGCCTACGAGCAGTACTTC